These 29 T cell receptor beta chains were all obtained from the same sample, sequenced in a study of blood T cells in healthy people across ages. Using a J-beta primer mix together with a sample-barcoded 5' primer, a second PCR was run for roughly 6 to 12 cycles. Via MiXCR, TCRdb re-called the 5' RACE reads, giving one row per CDR3 protein. The sample includes 750,000 or so distinct CDR3 sequences, 20% to 25% of them seen just once. These data also formed part of another study, on T cells of mothers and their children.

The sequenced material came from blood. The receptors shown here come from a boy aged 10-17 years in good health.

This clonotype has a handful of counts. V is TRBV7-9 and J is TRBJ1-5; tentative D call: TRBD1 (6 bases). This CDR3 is built from 14 residues. Trimming stripped 2 bases from V and 4 bases from J, with 9 bases between. CDR1 is SEHNR and CDR2 is FQNEAQ in the germline V gene (reference sequence). The CDR3 DNA is TGTGCCAGCAGCTTACCAGGGGCTAATCAGCCCCAGCATTTT. This encodes CASSLPGANQPQHF. The complete variable domain, with remaining parts taken from reference TRBV7-9 and TRBJ1-5, reads DTGVSQNPRHKITKRGQNVTFRCDPISEHNRLYWYRQTLGQGPEFLTYFQNEAQLEKSRLLSDRFSAERPKGSFSTLEIQRTEQGDSAMYLCASSLPGANQPQHFGDGTRLSIL.

The CDR3 loop reads CASSSPGTSGSWSYEQYF. CDR3 DNA: TGTGCCAGCAGCTCCCCCGGGACTAGCGGGAGTTGGTCCTACGAGCAGTACTTC. The chain uses TRBV28 and TRBJ2-7, with 14 bases aligning to TRBD2. Germline V gene lookup returns CDR1 MDHEN and CDR2 SYDVKM. This CDR3 has 18 amino acids. The V and J ends lost 6 bases and 1 base, in that order; junction bases with no gene match: 11.

The chain couples TRBV28 to TRBJ2-4, with TRBD1 matching 9 bases. The CDR3 runs to 16 residues. CDR1 and CDR2 (germline): MDHEN, SYDVKM. The V segment lost 6 bases and the J segment 0 bases; nucleotides outside the gene matches: 6. CDR3 protein: CASSPTGGLAKNIQYF. The CDR3 DNA sequence: TGTGCCAGCAGCCCAACAGGGGGCCTAGCCAAAAACATTCAGTACTTC.

This clonotype was counted only a few times. The V call is TRBV15, the J call TRBJ2-3; a weak D match, TRBD2 (5 bases). V was cut by 1 base and J by 4 bases, with 15 bases left in between. Germline values: CDR1 LNHNV, CDR2 YYDKDF (reference sequence). The CDR3 is 16 residues long. CDR3 region: CATSRVELALPDTQYF. The CDR3 nucleotides read TGTGCCACCAGCAGAGTGGAGCTAGCCCTCCCAGATACGCAGTATTTT. Full variable domain (outside the CDR3, taken from reference TRBV15 and TRBJ2-3): DAMVIQNPRYQVTQFGKPVTLSCSQTLNHNVMYWYQQKSSQAPKLLFHYYDKDFNNEADTPDNFQSRRPNTSFCFLDIRSPGLGDTAMYLCATSRVELALPDTQYFGPGTRLTVL.

This clonotype appeared a few times. This rearrangement joins TRBV7-2 to TRBJ2-4, with D possibly TRBD1 on 5 matching bases. V lost 0 bases and J lost 10, with 10 bases in between. The CDR3 loop spans 13 amino acids. Germline CDR1 is SGHTA and CDR2 is FQGNSA. The CDR3 nucleotides read TGTGCCAGCAGCTTAGCGGGGCAAATGATTCAGTACTTC. Its translation is CASSLAGQMIQYF.

This clonotype has just a few counts. This chain links TRBV12-3 or TRBV12-4 with TRBJ2-5; TRBD2 agrees at 7 bases. V was pared by 4 bases and J by 5 bases, with 4 bases of the junction left unmatched. The CDR3 runs 13 residues. The CDR3 DNA reads TGTGCCAGCAGTTGGGACGGGAGGGAGACCCAGTACTTC. Encoded protein: CASSWDGRETQYF.

This clonotype has just a few counts. The rearrangement links TRBV7-9 to TRBJ2-3, with 10 bases fitting TRBD2. CDR1 SEHNR and CDR2 FQNEAQ come from the germline V gene (reference sequence). V lost 6 bases to trimming and J lost 3 bases; unmatched junction nucleotides: 12. This CDR3 contains 17 residues. CDR3 bases: TGTGCCAGCAGGCCCCCCCCCGGGACTAGCGTAACAGATACGCAGTATTTT. Translating gives CASRPPPGTSVTDTQYF.

The table lists this clonotype with a few counts. The chain is built from TRBV20-1 and TRBJ2-5; D is uncertain. Trimming took 2 bases from V and 1 from J, leaving 14 bases between them. Germline V lookup: CDR1 DFQATT, CDR2 SNEGSKA (reference sequence). The length of the CDR3 is 15 residues. The CDR3 coding sequence is TGCAGTGCTAGATCGCCCGGGTACCCCCAAGAGACCCAGTACTTC. It yields the protein CSARSPGYPQETQYF.

V is TRBV7-8 and J is TRBJ2-3; D may be TRBD2 (6 bases). The V gene lost 3 bases and the J gene lost 1 base, with 23 bases spanning the gap. The germline CDR1 and CDR2 sequences are SGHVS and FQNEAQ. This CDR3 has 19 residues. Here the CDR3 reads CASSLGVVFSGGGTDTQYF. CDR3 bases: TGTGCCAGCAGCTTGGGGGTGGTTTTTAGCGGAGGCGGCACAGATACGCAGTATTTT.

In this sample, this clonotype turned up a few times. The gene calls are TRBV20-1 and TRBJ2-1, with 9 bases matching TRBD2. Germline V gene data show CDR1 as DFQATT and CDR2 as SNEGSKA (reference sequence). The CDR3 sequence is 18 residues long. V lost 1 base and J lost 2; bases outside the gene matches: 12. In nucleotides, the CDR3 is TGCAGTGCTAGAGTAGGTAGCGGGAGCCTGGGGGCCTACAATGAGCAGTTCTTC. Amino acid sequence: CSARVGSGSLGAYNEQFF.

This clonotype was observed a few times. The V and J genes are TRBV12-3 or TRBV12-4 and TRBJ2-5, with 7 bases matching TRBD1. Near its end, the DNA agrees better with TRBJ2-7, so the J call may be wrong. The CDR3 contains 14 residues. The CDR3 nucleotides read TGTGCCAGCAGTAAATGGGACAGCAACTACGAGCAGTACTTC. It codes for CASSKWDSNYEQYF.

J is TRBJ2-1 and V is TRBV12-3 or TRBV12-4, with 7 positions matching TRBD1. Losses at the gene ends were 0 bases for V and 6 bases for J; bases not matched to a gene: 17. The CDR3 sequence is 19 residues long. CDR3: CASSLAVRGHPNSPNEQFF. For the CDR3, the DNA is TGTGCCAGCAGTTTAGCGGTAAGGGGGCACCCGAATTCCCCCAATGAGCAGTTCTTC.

Only a few counts were recorded for this clonotype. The V gene is TRBV19, the J gene TRBJ2-7, with 9 bases that match TRBD2. V was pared by 3 bases and J by 5 bases, with 5 bases of the junction left unmatched. The CDR3 covers 14 residues. In germline, CDR1 is LNHDA, CDR2 SQIVND (reference sequence). CDR3: CASSMGTSPDEQYF. The CDR3 nucleotides are TGTGCCAGTAGTATGGGGACTAGCCCCGACGAGCAGTACTTC.

The V call is TRBV7-8, the J call TRBJ2-2; D not resolved. V lost 1 base, J lost 1 base, and 13 bases lay in between. The CDR3 consists of 17 residues. CDR1 is SGHVS and CDR2 is FQNEAQ in the germline V gene. Written as DNA, the CDR3 is TGTGCCAGCAGCTTAGGGTATGAGGCAGTGAACACCGGGGAGCTGTTTTTT. Translating it yields CASSLGYEAVNTGELFF.

The sample holds a few counts of this clonotype. This rearrangement joins TRBV7-6 to TRBJ2-5; perhaps TRBD2 as D (5 bases). V dropped 5 bases and J dropped 5 bases, with 21 bases sitting between them. Looked up from germline, CDR1 is SGHVS and CDR2 is FNYEAQ. This CDR3 spans 16 amino acids. CDR3 region: CASSPHNGPGSETQYF. Here the CDR3 DNA reads TGTGCCAGCAGCCCACACAACGGTCCGGGGTCTGAGACCCAGTACTTC.

The chain has TRBV12-3 or TRBV12-4 and TRBJ2-5; D is ambiguous. CDR3 size: 13 residues. V was clipped by 4 bases and J by 3 bases, with 9 bases between them. The CDR3 region has the DNA TGTGCCAGCAGTTCGAGACGGAAAGAGACCCAGTACTTC. The encoded protein is CASSSRRKETQYF.

CDR3 in amino acids: CASSQVPPEPAFF. In nucleotides, the CDR3 is TGCGCCAGCAGCCAAGTCCCCCCTGAGCCGGCTTTCTTT. This chain connects TRBV4-1 to TRBJ1-1; D uncertain. This CDR3 has 13 amino acids. Germline V gene data show CDR1 as MGHRA and CDR2 as YSYEKL. V lost 1 base, J lost 11 bases, and 14 bases lay in between.

The rearrangement uses TRBV7-9 and TRBJ1-4, with TRBD1 matching over 7 bases. Germline loops: CDR1 SEHNR, CDR2 FQNEAQ (reference sequence). The CDR3 is made up of 14 amino acids. The junction had 4 bases not matched to a gene; V was cut back by 1 base and J by 8 bases. The CDR3, as DNA: TGTGCCAGCAGCTTAGAGGGGGCTGAAGAAAAACTGTTTTTT. Translation gives CASSLEGAEEKLFF. The full variable domain, rest sourced from reference TRBV7-9 and TRBJ1-4, is DTGVSQNPRHKITKRGQNVTFRCDPISEHNRLYWYRQTLGQGPEFLTYFQNEAQLEKSRLLSDRFSAERPKGSFSTLEIQRTEQGDSAMYLCASSLEGAEEKLFFGSGTQLSVL.

This clonotype has more than one count but fewer than ten. V is TRBV18 and J is TRBJ2-1, with 14 bases lining up with TRBD2. The V gene end was trimmed by 4 bases and the J gene end by 8 bases; junction bases not matched to a gene: 10. The CDR3 spans 17 residues. The germline CDR1 and CDR2 sequences are KGHSH and LQKENI. This CDR3 is CASSLPTSGRANDEQFF. The CDR3 DNA reads TGTGCCAGCTCACTACCGACTAGCGGGAGGGCCAACGATGAGCAGTTCTTC.

V gene TRBV11-1 combines with J gene TRBJ1-1; D gene unclear. The CDR3 runs to 14 residues. Looked up from germline, CDR1 is SGHAT and CDR2 is FQDESV (reference sequence). V was clipped by 5 bases and J by 2 bases, with 12 bases between them. The CDR3 loop reads CASSEDGLNTEAFF. For the CDR3, the DNA is TGTGCCAGCAGCGAAGACGGGTTAAACACTGAAGCTTTCTTT.

This chain joins TRBV10-3 and TRBJ2-7; D gene unclear. CDR1 and CDR2 (germline): ENHRY, SYGVKD. V lost 3 bases and J 1 base, leaving 7 bases between the germline ends. The CDR3 is 13 amino acids. The CDR3 DNA sequence: TGTGCCATCAGTGACTCGCCGTCCTACGAGCAGTACTTC. It translates to CAISDSPSYEQYF.

The rearrangement uses TRBV6-2 or TRBV6-3 and TRBJ1-2; D not certain. V gave up 0 bases and J gave up 8 bases, with 7 bases separating them. Germline V gene sequence: CDR1 MNHEY, CDR2 SVGEGT. The CDR3 is 12 amino acids. The CDR3, as DNA: TGTGCCAGCAGTTACTCTCGGAGAGGCTACACCTTC. It encodes CASSYSRRGYTF.

Worth noting for this clonotype: The junction departs from the called germline gene at one end, perhaps through a read error. The rearrangement uses TRBV29-1 and TRBJ2-5; a weak D match, TRBD1 (6 bases). The germline V gene has CDR1 SQVTM and CDR2 ANQGSEA. CDR3 length equals 13 residues. CDR3 sequence: CSAPDSLGEIQYF. For the CDR3, the DNA is TGCAGCGCTCCGGACAGTCTCGGGGAGATCCAGTACTTC.

This chain joins TRBV12-3 or TRBV12-4 and TRBJ2-6; D unclear. The CDR3 runs 18 residues. Trimming took 8 bases from V and 0 from J, leaving 20 bases between them. CDR3 sequence (DNA): TGTGCCAGCTGTCCCAGTGGCTGGCGGTACTCTGGGGCCAACGTCCTGACTTTC. It translates to CASCPSGWRYSGANVLTF.

In its sample, this clonotype was seen a few times. The V call is TRBV10-2, the J call TRBJ2-5; D unresolved. The J call may be faulty, since TRBJ2-7 better matches the DNA end. Germline assignment: CDR1 WSHSY and CDR2 SAAADI. The CDR3 is 14 amino acids. CDR3 residues: CASSVDGDSYEQYF. The CDR3, as DNA: TGCGCCAGCAGTGTGGACGGAGACTCCTACGAGCAGTACTTC.

This clonotype was counted only a few times. The CDR3 DNA follows: TGCGCCAGCAGCTTGTGGCTAGCGGGCCAAGAGACCCAGTACTTC. This encodes CASSLWLAGQETQYF. The V gene is TRBV5-1, the J gene TRBJ2-5; TRBD2 matches 8 bases. Germline trimming cut 1 base from V and 1 base from J; bases unmatched to any gene: 3. The CDR3 totals 15 residues. Germline CDR1 SGHRS, CDR2 YFSETQ.

This clonotype was seen a few times. In DNA, the CDR3 is TGCGCCAGCAGTGACCCTGGACTAGCGGGAGTTAATGAGCAGTTCTTC. Amino acids: CASSDPGLAGVNEQFF. The rearrangement links TRBV10-2 to TRBJ2-1, with TRBD2 matching 13 bases. The CDR3 is 16 amino acids. Germline V CDR1 and CDR2: WSHSY, SAAADI. V gave up 3 bases and J gave up 7 bases; unmatched junction bases: 6.

CDR3 region: CASRIPGGRSTDTQYF. The CDR3 bases are TGCGCCAGCAGGATTCCCGGAGGGAGAAGCACAGATACGCAGTATTTT. The gene calls are TRBV4-1 and TRBJ2-3; tentative D call: TRBD2 (6 bases). CDR3 length: 16 residues. CDR1 MGHRA and CDR2 YSYEKL come from the germline V gene. V lost 6 bases and J 0 bases, leaving 16 bases between the germline ends.

This clonotype was seen a few times. The V call is TRBV3-1, the J call TRBJ2-7; D not resolved. Germline CDR1 and CDR2: LGHDT and YNNKEL (reference sequence). The germline V and J ends were trimmed by 1 base and 3 bases, with 10 bases remaining between them. This CDR3 comprises 14 residues. In DNA form, the CDR3 reads TGTGCCAGCAGCCAAGCAGAAACTCGCTACGAGCAGTACTTC. Its translation: CASSQAETRYEQYF.